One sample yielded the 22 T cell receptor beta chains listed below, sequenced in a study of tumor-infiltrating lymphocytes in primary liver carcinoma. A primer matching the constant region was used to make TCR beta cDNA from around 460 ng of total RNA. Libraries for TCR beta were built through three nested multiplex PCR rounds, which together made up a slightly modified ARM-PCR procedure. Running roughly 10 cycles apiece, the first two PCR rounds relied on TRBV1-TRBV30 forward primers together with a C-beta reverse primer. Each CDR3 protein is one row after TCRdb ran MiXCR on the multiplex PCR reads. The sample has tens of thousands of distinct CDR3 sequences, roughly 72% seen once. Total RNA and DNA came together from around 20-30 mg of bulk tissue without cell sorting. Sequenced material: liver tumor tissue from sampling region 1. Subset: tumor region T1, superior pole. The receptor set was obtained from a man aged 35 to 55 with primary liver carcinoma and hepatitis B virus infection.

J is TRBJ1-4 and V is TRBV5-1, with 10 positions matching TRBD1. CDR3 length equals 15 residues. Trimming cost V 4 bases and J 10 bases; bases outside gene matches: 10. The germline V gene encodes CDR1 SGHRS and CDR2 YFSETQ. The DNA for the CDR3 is TGCGCCAGCAGCGGCGAACCGGACAGGGGGGTAAAACTGTTTTTT. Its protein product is CASSGEPDRGVKLFF.

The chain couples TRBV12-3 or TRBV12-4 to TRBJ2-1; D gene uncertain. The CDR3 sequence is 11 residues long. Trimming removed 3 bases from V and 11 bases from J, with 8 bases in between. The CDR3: CASSLTLKQFF. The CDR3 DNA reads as TGTGCCAGCAGTTTGACGCTTAAGCAGTTCTTC.

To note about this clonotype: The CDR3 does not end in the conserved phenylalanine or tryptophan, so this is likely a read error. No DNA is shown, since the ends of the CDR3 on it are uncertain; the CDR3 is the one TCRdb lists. The CDR3 spells CASGLRTVTDTQCL. The J gene is TRBJ2-3, the V gene TRBV12-5; no DNA check was done on the table's D call, TRBD1. CDR1 is LGHNT and CDR2 is FRNRAP in the germline V gene. The CDR3 comprises 14 residues, both ends counted.

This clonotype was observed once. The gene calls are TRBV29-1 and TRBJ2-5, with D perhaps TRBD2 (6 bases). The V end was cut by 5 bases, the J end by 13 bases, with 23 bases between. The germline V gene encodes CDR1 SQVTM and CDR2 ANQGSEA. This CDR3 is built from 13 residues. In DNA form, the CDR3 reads TGCAGCGTTAAGGGACTTAACAAAGAGACTCGGTACTTC. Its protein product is CSVKGLNKETRYF.

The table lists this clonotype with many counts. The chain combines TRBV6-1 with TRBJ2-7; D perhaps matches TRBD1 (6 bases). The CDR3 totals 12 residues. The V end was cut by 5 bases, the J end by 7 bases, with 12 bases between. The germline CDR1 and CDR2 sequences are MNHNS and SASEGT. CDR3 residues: CASSLPTGEQYF. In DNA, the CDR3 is TGTGCCAGCAGTCTCCCTACAGGGGAGCAGTACTTC.

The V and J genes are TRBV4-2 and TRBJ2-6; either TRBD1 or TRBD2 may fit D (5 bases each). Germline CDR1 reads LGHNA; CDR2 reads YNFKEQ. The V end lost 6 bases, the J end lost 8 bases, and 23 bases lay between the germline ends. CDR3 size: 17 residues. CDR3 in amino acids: CASSPEGPHSGTNVLTF. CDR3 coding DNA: TGTGCCAGCAGTCCAGAGGGGCCTCACTCAGGGACCAACGTCCTGACTTTC.

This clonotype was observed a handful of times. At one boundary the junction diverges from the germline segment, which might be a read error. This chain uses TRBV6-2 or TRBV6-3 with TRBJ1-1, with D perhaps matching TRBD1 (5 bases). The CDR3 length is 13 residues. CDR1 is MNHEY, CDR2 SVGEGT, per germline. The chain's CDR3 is CADSWDPNTEAFF. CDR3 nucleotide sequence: TGTGCCGACAGCTGGGACCCGAACACTGAAGCCTTCTTT.

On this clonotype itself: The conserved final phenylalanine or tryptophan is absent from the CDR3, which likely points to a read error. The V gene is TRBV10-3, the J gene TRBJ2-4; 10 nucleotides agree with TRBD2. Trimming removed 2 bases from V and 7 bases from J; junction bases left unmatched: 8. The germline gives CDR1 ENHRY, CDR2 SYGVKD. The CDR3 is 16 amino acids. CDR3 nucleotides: TGTGCCATCAGTGAGCAGCTAGCGGGAGAGGCGAACATTCAGTACTTA. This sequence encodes CAISEQLAGEANIQYL.

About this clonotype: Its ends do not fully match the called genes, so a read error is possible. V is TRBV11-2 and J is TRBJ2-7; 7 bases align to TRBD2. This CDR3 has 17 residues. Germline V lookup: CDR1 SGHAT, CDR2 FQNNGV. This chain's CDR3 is CASSLGLGTISTYEQYF. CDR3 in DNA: TGTGCTAGCAGCTTAGGACTAGGGACTATCAGTACCTATGAGCAGTACTTC.

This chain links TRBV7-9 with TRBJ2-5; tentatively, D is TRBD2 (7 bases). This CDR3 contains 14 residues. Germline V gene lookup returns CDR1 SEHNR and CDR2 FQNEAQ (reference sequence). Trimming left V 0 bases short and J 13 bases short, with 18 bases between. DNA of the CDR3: TGTGCCAGCAGCTTAGCGGGGGGGCTGGAGGCCCTGTACTTC. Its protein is CASSLAGGLEALYF.

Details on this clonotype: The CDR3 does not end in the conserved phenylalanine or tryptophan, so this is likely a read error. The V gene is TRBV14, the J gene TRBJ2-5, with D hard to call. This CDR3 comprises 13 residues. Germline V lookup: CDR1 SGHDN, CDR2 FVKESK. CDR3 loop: CASSQGLEEAQYL. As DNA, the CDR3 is TGTGCCAGCAGCCAAGGGCTGGAAGAGGCCCAGTACCTC.

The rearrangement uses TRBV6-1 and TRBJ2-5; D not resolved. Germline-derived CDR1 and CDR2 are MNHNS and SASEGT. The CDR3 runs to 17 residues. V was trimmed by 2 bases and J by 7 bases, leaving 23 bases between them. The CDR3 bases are TGTGCCAGCAGTGAATCGGTTTATCGGGCAGCCATAGGGACCCAGTACTTC. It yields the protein CASSESVYRAAIGTQYF.

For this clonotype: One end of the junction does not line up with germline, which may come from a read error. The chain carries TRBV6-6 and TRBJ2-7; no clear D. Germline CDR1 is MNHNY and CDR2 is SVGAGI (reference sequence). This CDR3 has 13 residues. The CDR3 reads CASRQETGYEQYF. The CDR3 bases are TGTGCCAGCAGACAAGAAACTGGTTACGAGCAATACTTC.

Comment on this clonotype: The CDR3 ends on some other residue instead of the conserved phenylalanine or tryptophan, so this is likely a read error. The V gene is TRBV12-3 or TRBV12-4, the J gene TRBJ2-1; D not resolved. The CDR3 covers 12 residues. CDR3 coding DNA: TGTGTCAGCAGTCCACTTTCCAATGAGCAGTTCTCC. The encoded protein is CVSSPLSNEQFS.

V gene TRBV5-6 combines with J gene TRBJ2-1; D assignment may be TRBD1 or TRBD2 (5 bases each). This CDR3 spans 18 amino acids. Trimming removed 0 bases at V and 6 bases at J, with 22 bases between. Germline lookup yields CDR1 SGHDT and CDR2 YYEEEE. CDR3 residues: CASSLAGTAWQLVNEQFF. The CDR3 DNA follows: TGTGCCAGCAGCTTGGCCGGGACCGCGTGGCAACTCGTCAATGAGCAGTTCTTC.

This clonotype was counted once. The CDR3 is CASGTTSSEFRETQYF. The CDR3 DNA reads as TGTGCCAGCGGAACAACATCCAGTGAATTTCGAGAGACCCAGTACTTC. The chain uses TRBV6-1 and TRBJ2-5; no clear D gene. CDR1 MNHNS and CDR2 SASEGT come from the germline V gene. The CDR3 has 16 amino acids. V lost 8 bases and J lost 4, with 23 bases in between.

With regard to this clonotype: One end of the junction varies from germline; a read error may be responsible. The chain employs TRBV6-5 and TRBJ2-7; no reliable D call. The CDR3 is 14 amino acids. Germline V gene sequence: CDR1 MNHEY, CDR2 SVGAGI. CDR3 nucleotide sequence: TGTGCCTGCAGTTACTCTATGCATGGGTACGAGCAGTACTTC. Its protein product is CACSYSMHGYEQYF.

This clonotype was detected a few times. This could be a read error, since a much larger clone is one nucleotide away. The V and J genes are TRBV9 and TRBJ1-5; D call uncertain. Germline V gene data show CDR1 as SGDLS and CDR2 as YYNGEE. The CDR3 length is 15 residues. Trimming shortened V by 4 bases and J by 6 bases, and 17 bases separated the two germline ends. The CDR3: CASSLEPFFSQPQHF. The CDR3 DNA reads TGTGCCAGCAGCCTAGAACCCTTCTTTAGTCAGCCCCAGCATTTT.

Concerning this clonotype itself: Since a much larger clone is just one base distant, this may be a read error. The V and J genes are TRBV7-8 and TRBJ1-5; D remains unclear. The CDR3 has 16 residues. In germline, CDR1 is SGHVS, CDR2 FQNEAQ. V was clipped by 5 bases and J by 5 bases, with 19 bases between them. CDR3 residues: CASSARTLGGDQPQHF. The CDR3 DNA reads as TGTGCCAGCAGCGCCCGGACCCTAGGTGGAGATCAGCCCCAGCATTTT.

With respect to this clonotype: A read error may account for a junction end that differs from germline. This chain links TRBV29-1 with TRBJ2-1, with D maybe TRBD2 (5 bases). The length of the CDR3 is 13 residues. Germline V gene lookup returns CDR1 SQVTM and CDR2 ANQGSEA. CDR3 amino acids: CSVEDTAGNEQSF. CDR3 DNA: TGCAGCGTTGAAGACACCGCGGGCAATGAGCAGTCCTTC.

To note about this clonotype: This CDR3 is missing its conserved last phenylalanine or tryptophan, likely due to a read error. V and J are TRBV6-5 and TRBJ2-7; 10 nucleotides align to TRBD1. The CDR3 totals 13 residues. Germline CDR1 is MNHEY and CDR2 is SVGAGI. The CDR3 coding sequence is TGTACCAGCAGCCGGGACAGGGGCTACGAGCAGTACCTA. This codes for CTSSRDRGYEQYL.

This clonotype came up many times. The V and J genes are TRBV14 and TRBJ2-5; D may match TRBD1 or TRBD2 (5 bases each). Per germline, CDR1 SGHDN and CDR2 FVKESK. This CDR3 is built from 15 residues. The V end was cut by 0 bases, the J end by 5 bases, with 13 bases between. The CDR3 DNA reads TGTGCCAGCAGCCAAGACGCGGGTCACAGGGAGACCCAGTACTTC. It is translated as CASSQDAGHRETQYF.